The T cell receptor beta chain under discussion was sequenced for a study of human T cells and chemical hapten exposure. Findings and caveats of the study: The study found expanded TCRs formed significantly more large CDR3 similarity clusters than controls.

This clonotype was seen a handful of times. Its antigen remains unidentified. In the original analysis: Individual samples carried between roughly 23,224 and 700,000 TCRs, with more than 85,000 as the median. A single record per CDR3 protein comes from TCRdb applying MiXCR to the RACE reads. The V and J calls reflect TCRdb's pipeline rather than the authors' work. Of fewer than 200,000 distinct CDR3 sequences detected, approximately 31% appear once; the ten largest clones hold less than 3.5%. This sample's time point: pre-sensitization, week 0. The treatment here: therapeutic diphenylcyclopropenone sensitization with weekly scalp DPC. This clonotype was sampled from a woman in her 30s with alopecia areata. Some clones in this sample may be carry-over from other donors' samples. Sequenced here: whole blood, sampled in connection with sensitization to the hapten diphenylcyclopropenone (DPC).

This chain's CDR3 is CATSEPGDQPQHF. In DNA form, the CDR3 reads TGTGCCACCAGTGAGCCCGGGGATCAGCCCCAGCATTTT. The rearrangement joins TRBV24-1 to TRBJ1-5; no firm D call. This CDR3 is built from 13 residues. Trimming took 4 bases from V and 5 from J, leaving 8 bases between them. The V gene's germline CDR1 is KGHDR and CDR2 SFDVKD.